This entry lists 29 T cell receptor beta chains sequenced from one sample in a study of blood T cell repertoires in COVID-19. Repertoires were generated with immunoSEQ multiplex PCR, while TCRdb's copy carries only in-frame clones and drops some. The data hold about 40,000 clones, with almost 90% observed a single time. The sequencing sample was made of peripheral blood. The source of these receptors is a man between 70 and 80 years old with acute or convalescent COVID-19.

This sequence joins TRBV7-3 and TRBJ1-1, with TRBD1 identical over 7 bases. The V and J ends lost 3 bases and 5 bases, in that order; junction bases with no gene match: 6. CDR3 length equals 14 residues. Germline V gives CDR1 SGHTA, CDR2 FQGTGA. DNA for the CDR3: TGTGCCAGCAGCTTGACAGGGTCTGGGACTGAAGCTTTCTTT. Residues: CASSLTGSGTEAFF.

The chain couples TRBV12-3 or TRBV12-4 to TRBJ2-5; D is uncertain. Trimming took 5 bases from V and 4 from J, leaving 5 bases between them. There are 11 residues in the CDR3. For the CDR3, the DNA is TGTGCCAGCAGTCCCCTAGAGACCCAGTACTTC. Its translation: CASSPLETQYF.

V usage is TRBV6-6 and J usage is TRBJ1-4; D call uncertain. Germline V gene sequence: CDR1 MNHNY, CDR2 SVGAGI (reference sequence). This CDR3 has 12 residues. V lost 5 bases to trimming and J lost 5 bases, with 6 bases between them. Here the CDR3 reads CASSPGNEKLFF. CDR3 nucleotide sequence: TGTGCCAGCAGTCCGGGGAATGAAAAACTGTTTTTT.

The chain recombines TRBV3-1 (or the pseudogene TRBV3-2) with TRBJ2-2, with 11 bases identical to TRBD1. This CDR3 spans 16 amino acids. Germline CDR1 LGHDT, CDR2 YNNKEL (reference sequence). Trimming cost V 1 base and J 2 bases; bases outside gene matches: 0. The CDR3 protein is CASSQGTGGNTGELFF. The CDR3 DNA is TGTGCCAGCAGCCAAGGGACAGGGGGCAACACCGGGGAGCTGTTTTTT.

This clone appeared a single time. The chain carries TRBV24-1 and TRBJ1-6; 9 bases are a match to TRBD1. V lost 6 bases to trimming and J lost 10 bases; unmatched junction nucleotides: 6. The germline CDR1 and CDR2 sequences are KGHDR and SFDVKD. The CDR3 contains 14 residues. The CDR3 DNA is TGTGCCACCAGTCGTGGACAGGGGAGCTCACCCCTCCACTTT. The encoded protein is CATSRGQGSSPLHF.

The chain recombines TRBV5-6 with TRBJ2-1; 11 bases map to TRBD2. Germline-derived CDR1 and CDR2 are SGHDT and YYEEEE. The ends lost 4 bases at V and 13 bases at J; junction bases unmatched: 7. There are 13 residues in the CDR3. The CDR3 reads CASSAGSGRAQFF. Written as DNA, the CDR3 is TGTGCCAGCAGCGCGGGTAGCGGGAGGGCTCAGTTCTTC.

DNA for the CDR3: TGTGCCAGCAGCCTCCTTAACTATGGCTACACCTTC. This translates into CASSLLNYGYTF. The chain is built from TRBV28 and TRBJ1-2, with D unresolved. CDR1 is MDHEN and CDR2 is SYDVKM in the germline V gene. The CDR3 runs to 12 residues. V was trimmed by 6 bases and J by 1 base, leaving 6 bases between them.

The chain couples TRBV28 to TRBJ1-2; 9 nucleotides align to TRBD1. There are 12 residues in the CDR3. V was clipped by 2 bases and J by 12 bases; unmatched bases: 4. The germline V gene has CDR1 MDHEN and CDR2 SYDVKM. The CDR3 bases are TGTGCCAGCAGTTTAGACAGGGGGAGAGACACCTTC. Translating gives CASSLDRGRDTF.

V is TRBV12-5 and J is TRBJ2-3; TRBD1 matches at 10 bases. V was pared by 3 bases and J by 6 bases, with 6 bases of the junction left unmatched. The CDR3 is made up of 15 amino acids. Looked up from germline, CDR1 is LGHNT and CDR2 is FRNRAP. CDR3 in amino acids: CASGLGQGGMDTQYF. For the CDR3, the DNA is TGTGCTAGTGGTTTAGGACAGGGGGGTATGGATACGCAGTATTTT.

Comment on this clone: The junction departs from the called germline gene at one end, perhaps through a read error. V usage is TRBV4-3 and J usage is TRBJ1-1; D not resolved. CDR1 LGHNA and CDR2 YSLEER come from the germline V gene. CDR3 length equals 12 residues. In nucleotides, the CDR3 is TGCGCCAGCAGCCAAGAAAACAGTGAAGCTTTCTTT. It codes for CASSQENSEAFF.

This clone has a single count. This chain connects TRBV2 to TRBJ2-3; perhaps TRBD1 as D (6 bases). V was shortened by 7 bases and J by 4 bases, with 18 bases between the two germline ends. The CDR3 runs to 15 residues. The germline V gene has CDR1 SNHLY and CDR2 FYNNEI. The CDR3 DNA reads TGTGCCAGCAATCCGACAGGATGGAGCGCAGATACGCAGTATTTT. It translates to CASNPTGWSADTQYF.

This sequence joins TRBV4-3 and TRBJ2-2; a weak D match, TRBD1 (6 bases). Germline loops: CDR1 LGHNA, CDR2 YSLEER. This CDR3 is built from 12 residues. V was shortened by 6 bases and J by 7 bases, with 9 bases between the two germline ends. CDR3 residues: CASRDRNGELFF. The CDR3 bases are TGCGCCAGCAGGGACAGAAACGGGGAGCTGTTTTTT.

This clone was recorded only once. The CDR3 coding sequence is TGTGCCATAGCTAGCGGGAGGATGGATACGCAGTATTTT. Its protein is CAIASGRMDTQYF. The chain is built from TRBV6-5 and TRBJ2-3, with TRBD2 identical over 11 bases. CDR1 MNHEY and CDR2 SVGAGI come from the germline V gene. This CDR3 region has 13 residues. V trimming: 10 bases; J trimming: 6 bases; junction bases outside the gene matches: 6.

The J gene is TRBJ1-5, the V gene TRBV28; D not certain. The CDR3 consists of 12 residues. CDR1 is MDHEN, CDR2 SYDVKM, per germline. The V gene lost 3 bases and the J gene lost 10 bases, with 10 bases spanning the gap. CDR3 sequence: CASSLAGLPQHF. The CDR3 nucleotides are TGTGCCAGCAGTTTGGCAGGATTACCCCAGCATTTT.

CDR3 nucleotide sequence: TGCAGAGCAGGGCAGGGGGCCTACAATGAGCAGTTCTTC. Translated, it gives CRAGQGAYNEQFF. This chain links TRBV29-1 with TRBJ2-1; 7 positions match TRBD1. The germline CDR1 and CDR2 sequences are SQVTM and ANQGSEA. The CDR3 loop spans 13 amino acids.

This chain joins TRBV10-2 and TRBJ1-5; 8 nucleotides agree with TRBD1. This CDR3 is built from 18 residues. The V and J ends lost 5 bases and 7 bases, in that order; junction bases with no gene match: 19. CDR1 and CDR2 from the germline V gene are WSHSY and SAAADI. The chain's CDR3 is CASSPIFIGQGVLQPQHF. DNA of the CDR3: TGCGCCAGCAGTCCCATTTTTATCGGACAGGGAGTCTTGCAGCCCCAGCATTTT.

The CDR3 sequence is CASSSSSSGNYGYTF. Here the CDR3 DNA reads TGTGCCAGCAGTTCCTCATCCTCAGGCAACTATGGCTACACCTTC. The chain has TRBV28 and TRBJ1-2, with D unresolved. Trimming left V 4 bases short and J 2 bases short, with 14 bases between. This CDR3 region has 15 residues. Germline V gene data show CDR1 as MDHEN and CDR2 as SYDVKM.

This chain's CDR3 is CASSNPGTSSYEQYF. The DNA of the CDR3 is TGTGCCAGCAGCAACCCCGGGACTAGCTCCTACGAGCAGTACTTC. The chain employs TRBV3-1 (or the pseudogene TRBV3-2) and TRBJ2-7; TRBD2 agrees at 8 bases. Losses at the gene ends were 5 bases for V and 0 bases for J; bases not matched to a gene: 6. CDR1 is LGHDT and CDR2 is YNNKEL in the germline V gene (reference sequence). CDR3 size: 15 residues.

The genes are TRBV5-1 and TRBJ2-7; 12 bases are a match to TRBD2. CDR1 SGHRS and CDR2 YFSETQ come from the germline V gene. J was trimmed by 6 bases and V by 0 bases; bases with no gene match: 1. This CDR3 has 14 amino acids. The CDR3 coding sequence is TGCGCCAGCAGCTTGGAACTAGCGGGAGGCGAGCAGTACTTC. Its protein product is CASSLELAGGEQYF. Combining the CDR3 with reference TRBV5-1 and TRBJ2-7 gives the whole variable domain KAGVTQTPRYLIKTRGQQVTLSCSPISGHRSVSWYQQTPGQGLQFLFEYFSETQRNKGNFPGRFSGRQFSNSRSEMNVSTLELGDSALYLCASSLELAGGEQYFGPGTRLTVT.

The chain recombines TRBV5-8 with TRBJ2-5, with D possibly matching TRBD1 (5 bases). The V and J ends lost 5 bases and 3 bases respectively, with 17 bases between them. CDR3 size: 15 residues. Germline CDR1 reads SGHTS; CDR2 reads YDEGEE. CDR3 bases: TGTGCCAGCAGAAACTACCAGGGTAGGGAAGAGACCCAGTACTTC. Translating it yields CASRNYQGREETQYF.

This chain connects TRBV7-9 to TRBJ2-7, with 16 bases matching TRBD2. CDR3 length equals 17 residues. CDR1 SEHNR and CDR2 FQNEAQ come from the germline V gene (reference sequence). V was clipped by 5 bases and J by 0 bases; unmatched bases: 4. In DNA form, the CDR3 reads TGTGCCAGCAGCCTCGGGACTAGCGGGAGGGTCTCCTACGAGCAGTACTTC. Its translation: CASSLGTSGRVSYEQYF.

V gene TRBV11-2 combines with J gene TRBJ1-1; no firm D call. V was cut by 5 bases and J by 7 bases, with 20 bases left in between. CDR3 size: 15 residues. Germline lookup yields CDR1 SGHAT and CDR2 FQNNGV. CDR3 residues: CASSRRIGVENEAFF. The CDR3, as DNA: TGTGCCAGCAGCCGACGTATCGGGGTTGAAAATGAAGCTTTCTTT.

The genes are TRBV9 and TRBJ2-3; the match to TRBD2 covers 10 bases. J was trimmed by 3 bases and V by 4 bases; bases with no gene match: 8. The CDR3 contains 16 residues. Germline V gives CDR1 SGDLS, CDR2 YYNGEE. The CDR3 loop is CASSPDGGLATDTQYF. The CDR3 DNA sequence: TGTGCCAGCAGCCCAGATGGGGGACTAGCGACAGATACGCAGTATTTT.

The CDR3 loop reads CAISEPYRGNTEAFF. CDR3 sequence (DNA): TGTGCCATCAGTGAGCCCTACAGGGGGAACACTGAAGCTTTCTTT. The V gene is TRBV10-3, the J gene TRBJ1-1; 7 bases line up with TRBD1. This CDR3 has 15 amino acids. Germline V gives CDR1 ENHRY, CDR2 SYGVKD. V trimming: 2 bases; J trimming: 1 base; junction bases outside the gene matches: 4.

The chain employs TRBV6-5 and TRBJ2-7, with TRBD1 matching over 10 bases. This CDR3 spans 13 amino acids. The ends lost 6 bases at V and 4 bases at J; junction bases unmatched: 3. Germline V gives CDR1 MNHEY, CDR2 SVGAGI. CDR3 amino acids: CASRTGGRYEQYF. The CDR3 region has the DNA TGTGCCAGCAGGACAGGGGGCAGGTACGAGCAGTACTTC.

The V call is TRBV25-1, the J call TRBJ2-4; 7 nucleotides agree with TRBD1. Germline CDR1 reads MGHDK; CDR2 reads SYGVNS. V gave up 8 bases and J gave up 1 base; unmatched junction bases: 8. The CDR3 contains 15 residues. The CDR3 sequence is CASGKTGSAKNIQYF. The CDR3 nucleotides are TGTGCCAGCGGTAAGACAGGGTCGGCCAAAAACATTCAGTACTTC.

This clone showed up just once. CDR3 sequence reads: CASRTGDVYGYTF. The DNA of the CDR3 is TGTGCCAGTCGGACAGGGGATGTCTATGGCTACACCTTC. This rearrangement joins TRBV19 to TRBJ1-2; TRBD1 aligns across 9 bases. V lost 8 bases, J lost 4 bases, and 5 bases stayed unmatched. Per germline, CDR1 LNHDA and CDR2 SQIVND (reference sequence). The CDR3 sequence is 13 residues long. Combining the CDR3 with reference TRBV19 and TRBJ1-2 gives the whole variable domain DGGITQSPKYLFRKEGQNVTLSCEQNLNHDAMYWYRQDPGQGLRLIYYSQIVNDFQKGDIAEGYSVSREKKESFPLTVTSAQKNPTAFYLCASRTGDVYGYTFGSGTRLTVV.

CDR3 residues: CASSPGLAGGENTGELFF. In DNA form, the CDR3 reads TGTGCCAGCTCACCCGGACTAGCGGGAGGCGAGAACACCGGGGAGCTGTTTTTT. The chain combines TRBV18 with TRBJ2-2; 14 bases are shared with TRBD2. This CDR3 is built from 18 residues. Germline V gene data show CDR1 as KGHSH and CDR2 as LQKENI. After removal of 3 bases from V and 1 base from J, the junction contained 4 bases not matched to a gene.

The chain employs TRBV9 and TRBJ2-4, with 12 bases that match TRBD2. The V segment lost 4 bases and the J segment 0 bases; nucleotides outside the gene matches: 20. Germline assignment: CDR1 SGDLS and CDR2 YYNGEE. The CDR3 is 22 residues long. Here the CDR3 reads CASSPTRGSGTSGSVAKNIQYF. As DNA, the CDR3 is TGTGCCAGCAGCCCCACCCGGGGGTCCGGGACTAGCGGGTCCGTAGCCAAAAACATTCAGTACTTC.